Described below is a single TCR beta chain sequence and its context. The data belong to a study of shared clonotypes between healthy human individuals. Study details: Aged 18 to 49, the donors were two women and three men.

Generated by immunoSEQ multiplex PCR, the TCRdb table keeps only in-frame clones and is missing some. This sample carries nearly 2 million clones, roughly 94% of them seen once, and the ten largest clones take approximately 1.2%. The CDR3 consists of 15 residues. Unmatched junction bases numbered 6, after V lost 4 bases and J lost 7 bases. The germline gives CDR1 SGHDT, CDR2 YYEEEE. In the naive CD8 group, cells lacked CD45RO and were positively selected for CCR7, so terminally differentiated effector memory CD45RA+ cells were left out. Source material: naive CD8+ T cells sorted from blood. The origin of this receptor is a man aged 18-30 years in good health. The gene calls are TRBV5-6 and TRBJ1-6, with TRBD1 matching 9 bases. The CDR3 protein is CASSDDRGSNSPLHF. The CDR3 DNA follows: TGTGCCAGCAGCGATGACAGGGGGTCGAATTCACCCCTCCACTTT.